This T cell receptor (beta chain) came from a study of CD4+ T cells in melanoma. General study points: Neoantigen-specific CD4+ T cells in melanoma reportedly had diverse differentiation states. CD8+ T cell, macrophage and B cell function reportedly correlated with neoantigen-specific CD4+ T cells.

Using immunoSEQ multiplex PCR, the repertoire was profiled, and TCRdb retains in-frame clones only, with some absent. The sample lists 12,000 to 15,000 clones, under 80% occurring once. This clone was observed a single time. No antigen is known for it. The germline V gene has CDR1 SGHAT and CDR2 FQNNGV. This CDR3 region has 15 residues. The V and J ends lost 0 bases and 4 bases respectively, with 13 bases between them. Sequencing was done on a sample of cells from a culture (not recorded whether cultured in vitro). The chain recombines TRBV11-2 with TRBJ2-7, with D perhaps TRBD1 (6 bases). This TCR was recovered from a human donor with melanoma. The CDR3 region has the DNA TGTGCCAGCAGCTTAGATCCCGACAGGTATTACGAGCAGTACTTC. Protein: CASSLDPDRYYEQYF. The variable domain in full, completed from reference TRBV11-2 and TRBJ2-7, reads EAGVAQSPRYKIIEKRQSVAFWCNPISGHATLYWYQQILGQGPKLLIQFQNNGVVDDSQLPKDRFSAERLKGVDSTLKIQPAKLEDSAVYLCASSLDPDRYYEQYFGPGTRLTVT.